The 21 T cell receptor beta chains listed next were all sequenced from one sample in a study of spatial heterogeneity in lung cancer. Whole-study results and caveats: For expanded intratumoral alpha and beta TCRs, counts tracked tumor mutation counts.

These receptors have no identified antigens. Time point specified: sample taken at primary tumor resection. From the 5' RACE reads, TCRdb called clonotypes with MiXCR, one entry per CDR3 protein. The sample consists of fewer than 15,000 distinct CDR3 sequences, about 6% of them appearing once. The specimen comprised lung tumor tissue, sampled at surgery. These TCRs come from a female donor with early-stage non-small cell lung cancer.

This clonotype has at least ten counts. With the library built for alpha chains, this beta chain is off target and its frequency is not meaningful. The chain is built from TRBV12-3 or TRBV12-4 and TRBJ2-7, with 9 bases matching TRBD2. J lost 7 bases, V lost 6 bases, and 13 bases had no gene match. The length of the CDR3 is 15 residues. CDR3 region: CASSPSSGVSREQYF. Here the CDR3 DNA reads TGTGCCAGCAGCCCCTCTAGCGGGGTATCTCGGGAGCAGTACTTC.

This clonotype appeared many times. The library was designed around alpha chains, so this beta chain is a stray read whose abundance carries little weight. This sequence joins TRBV9 and TRBJ2-5; a possible D gene is TRBD2 (6 bases). The CDR3 is 17 amino acids. Germline assignment: CDR1 SGDLS and CDR2 YYNGEE. Trimming left V 3 bases short and J 1 base short, with 19 bases between. CDR3 sequence (DNA): TGTGCCAGCAGCGGCCGGAGGGCGTACGACCCCCAAGAGACCCAGTACTTC. Encoded protein: CASSGRRAYDPQETQYF.

This clonotype was detected ten times or more. Little can be read into the size of this beta chain, an off-target read in a library designed for alpha chains. The CDR3 DNA is TGTGCCAGCATGAGGGGCACAGATACGCAGTATTTT. Translating it yields CASMRGTDTQYF. The J gene is TRBJ2-3, the V gene TRBV2, with a possible D match to TRBD2 (5 bases). This CDR3 has 12 residues. V was shortened by 7 bases and J by 1 base, with 6 bases between the two germline ends. Germline lookup yields CDR1 SNHLY and CDR2 FYNNEI.

This clonotype was counted ten times or more. This beta chain is a stray read from a library made for alpha chains; its abundance is not meaningful. The gene calls are TRBV29-1 and TRBJ2-7; TRBD1 aligns across 8 bases. Germline values: CDR1 SQVTM, CDR2 ANQGSEA. The CDR3 is 14 residues long. Trimming cost V 7 bases and J 2 bases; bases outside gene matches: 10. The CDR3: CSATGQGAPYEQYF. In DNA, the CDR3 is TGCAGCGCCACAGGCCAGGGGGCCCCCTACGAGCAGTACTTC.

This clonotype was counted at least ten times. This beta chain is a stray read from a library made for alpha chains; its abundance is not meaningful. Here the CDR3 reads CASSPTTYEQYF. The DNA of the CDR3 is TGCGCCAGCAGCCCGACGACCTACGAGCAGTACTTC. V is TRBV5-1 and J is TRBJ2-7; the D is unclear. V was shortened by 4 bases and J by 2 bases, with 7 bases between the two germline ends. The germline V gene has CDR1 SGHRS and CDR2 YFSETQ. The CDR3 runs 12 residues.

This clonotype was counted at least ten times. The library was designed around alpha chains, so this beta chain is a stray read whose abundance carries little weight. J is TRBJ2-4 and V is TRBV9; no clear D. This CDR3 region has 13 residues. The germline V gene encodes CDR1 SGDLS and CDR2 YYNGEE. Trimming removed 1 base from V and 6 bases from J, with 8 bases in between. CDR3 coding DNA: TGTGCCAGCAGCGTAACTCCAGCAAACATTCAGTACTTC. Translated, it gives CASSVTPANIQYF. The full variable domain, completed using reference TRBV9 and TRBJ2-4, is DSGVTQTPKHLITATGQRVTLRCSPRSGDLSVYWYQQSLDQGLQFLIQYYNGEERAKGNILERFSAQQFPDLHSELNLSSLELGDSALYFCASSVTPANIQYFGAGTRLSVL.

Ten or more counts support this clonotype. The library was prepared for alpha chains; this beta chain is a stray read, so its frequency means little. The rearrangement joins TRBV10-1 to TRBJ1-1, with D unclear. This CDR3 has 11 residues. With 8 bases removed from V and 5 bases from J, the gap between germline ends came to 9 bases. The germline gives CDR1 WNHNN, CDR2 SYGVQD (reference sequence). The CDR3 loop reads CASDLRTEAFF. The CDR3 coding sequence is TGCGCCAGCGATCTTAGGACTGAAGCTTTCTTT.

As to this clonotype: The library was built for alpha chains, so this beta chain is an off-target read and its size means little. This chain links TRBV30 with TRBJ1-1, with a possible D match to TRBD1 (5 bases). V was shortened by 4 bases and J by 6 bases, with 18 bases between the two germline ends. The V gene's germline CDR1 is GTSNPN and CDR2 SVGIG (reference sequence). The CDR3 spans 14 residues. The CDR3 bases are TGTGCCTGGAAGCCCTACGCGACGGGGGCTGAAGCTTTCTTT. It codes for CAWKPYATGAEAFF.

This clonotype was seen ten or more times. A library prepared for alpha chains yielded this beta chain as an off-target read; its size is of little meaning. The V gene is TRBV11-1, the J gene TRBJ2-1; D unclear. This CDR3 is 12 amino acids long. Trimming cost V 4 bases and J 5 bases, with 6 bases left between them. The germline V gene has CDR1 SGHAT and CDR2 FQDESV (reference sequence). The CDR3 sequence: CASSSTDNEQFF. DNA for the CDR3: TGTGCCAGCAGCTCCACAGACAATGAGCAGTTCTTC.

This clonotype occurred many times. This beta chain came through as a stray read in a library set up for alpha chains, and its size says little. The chain employs TRBV20-1 and TRBJ2-3; TRBD2 matches at 8 bases. Germline loops: CDR1 DFQATT, CDR2 SNEGSKA (reference sequence). The CDR3 has 13 amino acids. V trimming: 3 bases; J trimming: 5 bases; junction bases outside the gene matches: 4. This chain's CDR3 is CSASGGALDTQYF. The CDR3, as DNA: TGCAGTGCTAGCGGGGGGGCCCTAGATACGCAGTATTTT.

This clonotype was detected ten times or more. Since the library was made to target alpha chains, this beta chain is a stray read and its abundance is not meaningful. The chain is built from TRBV2 and TRBJ2-1; D is unclear. Germline loops: CDR1 SNHLY, CDR2 FYNNEI. Trimming removed 3 bases from V and 5 bases from J, with 14 bases in between. This CDR3 is 15 amino acids long. The CDR3 region has the DNA TGTGCCAGCAGTGATTGGCTAGAAGGCCACAATGAGCAGTTCTTC. Translating gives CASSDWLEGHNEQFF.

This clonotype was counted many times. This beta chain appears as a stray read in a library generated for alpha chains; its size is not informative. The genes are TRBV19 and TRBJ2-2; D is uncertain. The germline V gene has CDR1 LNHDA and CDR2 SQIVND (reference sequence). CDR3 length: 13 amino acids. With 4 bases removed from V and 7 bases from J, the gap between germline ends came to 10 bases. The CDR3: CASSSPLGGELFF. As DNA, the CDR3 is TGTGCCAGTAGTAGCCCCTTGGGCGGGGAGCTGTTTTTT.

This clonotype was found many times. A library prepared for alpha chains yielded this beta chain as an off-target read; its size is of little meaning. J is TRBJ1-2 and V is TRBV6-5, with D uncertain. This CDR3 is 12 amino acids long. From germline, CDR1 is MNHEY and CDR2 SVGAGI. Trimming took 6 bases from V and 4 from J, leaving 9 bases between them. The CDR3 nucleotides read TGTGCCAGCAGGGGTAGGGCCTATGGCTACACCTTC. Its translation is CASRGRAYGYTF.

At least ten counts were recorded for this clonotype. This beta chain is an off-target read within a library intended for alpha chains, so its frequency means little. The genes are TRBV6-5 and TRBJ2-1, with D perhaps TRBD2 (5 bases). Germline V gene sequence: CDR1 MNHEY, CDR2 SVGAGI. CDR3 length: 13 amino acids. The V end lost 5 bases, the J end lost 6 bases, and 11 bases lay between the germline ends. In nucleotides, the CDR3 is TGTGCCAGCAGTAATCGGCTAGCCAATGAGCAGTTCTTC. Its translation: CASSNRLANEQFF.

Ten or more counts support this clonotype. A library prepared for alpha chains yielded this beta chain as an off-target read; its size is of little meaning. The V gene is TRBV7-9, the J gene TRBJ2-2; D gene ambiguous. Germline V CDR1 and CDR2: SEHNR, FQNEAQ (reference sequence). The CDR3 has 13 amino acids. The ends were cut back, 7 bases at V and 3 bases at J, with 9 bases in the middle. This chain's CDR3 is CASTPGYTGELFF. CDR3 bases: TGTGCCAGCACCCCGGGTTACACCGGGGAGCTGTTTTTT.

This clonotype was seen repeatedly, ten times or more. This beta chain slipped into a library made for alpha chains as a stray read, so its size is not meaningful. The chain is built from TRBV12-3 or TRBV12-4 and TRBJ2-3, with D perhaps TRBD1 or TRBD2 (5 bases each). Trimming took 7 bases from V and 4 from J, leaving 24 bases between them. This CDR3 has 17 residues. The CDR3 DNA is TGTGCCAGCACTCCTTACGCCCGGACGGTGGGGGCAGATACGCAGTATTTT. It translates to CASTPYARTVGADTQYF.

This clonotype was observed at least ten times. The library was designed around alpha chains, so this beta chain is a stray read whose abundance carries little weight. The chain couples TRBV5-1 to TRBJ2-2; no definite D call. Germline assignment: CDR1 SGHRS and CDR2 YFSETQ. The CDR3 is 14 residues long. Trimming took off 2 bases at V and 3 bases at J, with 8 bases between the two ends. The CDR3 region is CASSFQRHTGELFF. The CDR3, as DNA: TGCGCCAGCAGCTTTCAACGTCACACCGGGGAGCTGTTTTTT. Filled out from reference TRBV5-1 and TRBJ2-2, the complete variable domain reads KAGVTQTPRYLIKTRGQQVTLSCSPISGHRSVSWYQQTPGQGLQFLFEYFSETQRNKGNFPGRFSGRQFSNSRSEMNVSTLELGDSALYLCASSFQRHTGELFFGEGSRLTVL.

By share of the sample, this clonotype is medium-sized. The library was built for alpha chains, so this beta chain is an off-target read and its size means little. V gene TRBV20-1 combines with J gene TRBJ1-2; 11 bases are a match to TRBD1. With 0 bases clipped from V and 5 bases from J, the junction kept 8 bases outside the gene matches. Germline CDR1 DFQATT, CDR2 SNEGSKA (reference sequence). This CDR3 has 16 residues. CDR3: CSARDLGTGGTYGYTF. CDR3 sequence (DNA): TGCAGTGCTAGAGATCTCGGGACAGGGGGTACATATGGCTACACCTTC.

This clonotype showed up many times. This beta chain is off target for a library built for alpha chains, so its abundance means little. The genes are TRBV6-5 and TRBJ2-1; 7 positions agree with TRBD1. Per germline, CDR1 MNHEY and CDR2 SVGAGI. CDR3 length: 17 amino acids. Trimming took 6 bases from V and 8 from J; bases not matched to a gene: 19. In nucleotides, the CDR3 is TGTGCCAGCAGCAACCTGACAGGGACGACTGGGAAGTATGAGCAGTTCTTC. Encoded protein: CASSNLTGTTGKYEQFF.

This clonotype was seen ten or more times. This beta chain is a stray sequence in a library constructed for alpha chains; its clone size is not meaningful. The chain recombines TRBV4-3 with TRBJ2-7; the match to TRBD1 covers 7 bases. The germline V gene encodes CDR1 LGHNA and CDR2 YSLEER. The V and J ends lost 4 bases and 2 bases, in that order; junction bases with no gene match: 5. The CDR3 is 14 residues long. As DNA, the CDR3 is TGCGCCAGCAGCCGTTACAGGGGCCCCTACGAGCAGTACTTC. This encodes CASSRYRGPYEQYF.

This clonotype was counted at least ten times. The library was built for alpha chains, so this beta chain is an off-target read and its size means little. This CDR3 reads CASSLIAGADEQFF. CDR3 bases: TGTGCCAGCAGTTTAATCGCAGGGGCGGATGAGCAGTTCTTC. V usage is TRBV12-3 or TRBV12-4 and J usage is TRBJ2-1; D may be TRBD1 (6 bases). The CDR3 totals 14 residues. Trimming shortened V by 2 bases and J by 8 bases, and 13 bases separated the two germline ends.